Listed below are T cell receptor beta chains from one sample, sequenced in a study of beta chain features in type 1 diabetes. Measured with immunoSEQ multiplex PCR; TCRdb has only the in-frame clones, and not every one. This sample carries roughly 150,000 clones, around 8.5% of them seen once, and the ten largest clones take nearly 0.65%. Sequencing was carried out using central memory CD4+ T cells from blood. These receptors all stem from a man between 18 and 35 years old in good health. The CDR3 runs from the conserved cysteine through the conserved F or W. The D gene is left open where the match is weak. Where a row states a size, it is once, few, many or the class of an expanded clone; other rows omit it.

j_call | d_call | cdr3_length | clone_size | v_call | cdr3_nt | cdr3_aa
TRBJ1-1 | NA | 13 | few | TRBV7-2 | TGTGCCAGCAGCCGGGGGGCATTGACTGAAGCTTTCTTT | CASSRGALTEAFF
TRBJ2-7 | NA | 11 | few | TRBV25-1 | TGTGCCAGCAGTGATTCGGGCGAGCAGTACTTC | CASSDSGEQYF
TRBJ2-7 | TRBD1 | 14 | NA | TRBV11-2 | TGTGCCAGCAGCTTAGAACGGGGACAGTTCGAGCAGTACTTC | CASSLERGQFEQYF
TRBJ2-5 | NA | 14 | NA | TRBV7-7 | TGTGCTAGCAGCTTGGGGGGAGGCCAGGAGACCCAGTACTTC | CASSLGGGQETQYF
TRBJ2-1 | NA | 14 | NA | TRBV28 | TGTGCCAGCAATGAGTTGGAGAGGGCCAGTGAGCAGTTCTTC | CASNELERASEQFF
TRBJ2-3 | NA | 11 | NA | TRBV7-9 | TGTGCCAGCACGTCCACAGATACGCAGTATTTT | CASTSTDTQYF
TRBJ1-6 | TRBD1 | 19 | NA | TRBV2 | TGTGCCAGCAGTAAAATTCCGGGACAGGGGGAGGAAAATAATTCACCCCTCCACTTT | CASSKIPGQGEENNSPLHF
TRBJ2-7 | TRBD1 | 15 | NA | TRBV28 | TGTGCCAGCAACCCGTCGGGACAGGGTCCCTACGAGCAGTACTTC | CASNPSGQGPYEQYF
TRBJ2-1 | TRBD2 | 15 | NA | TRBV6-1 | TGTGCCAGCAGAGAAAGGGGACTAGCGGGTAATGAGCAGTTCTTC | CASRERGLAGNEQFF
TRBJ1-2 | TRBD1 | 14 | few | TRBV19 | TGTGCCAGTCGGCGAGAAGACAGGGGGCGCGGCTACACCTTC | CASRREDRGRGYTF
TRBJ2-7 | NA | 11 | many | TRBV7-9 | TGTGCCAGCAGCCCGTCCTACGAGCAGTACTTC | CASSPSYEQYF
TRBJ2-3 | NA | 14 | few | TRBV27 | TGTGCCAGCAGTTTATTCAGGGGCACAGATACGCAGTATTTT | CASSLFRGTDTQYF
TRBJ1-5 | NA | 14 | few | TRBV11-2 | TGTGCCAGCAGCTTATGGGGGGGCAATCAGCCCCAGCATTTT | CASSLWGGNQPQHF
TRBJ2-4 | NA | 14 | NA | TRBV4-3 | TGCGCCAGCAGCCTAGACGTGGCCAAAAACATTCAGTACTTC | CASSLDVAKNIQYF
TRBJ1-5 | TRBD1 | 13 | NA | TRBV29-1 | TGCAGCGTCCTGACAGGGTACGATCAGCCCCAGCATTTT | CSVLTGYDQPQHF
TRBJ1-5 | NA | 16 | NA | TRBV5-6 | TGTGCCAGCAGCCGCTCGTCCGGGGTTAGCAATCAGCCCCAGCATTTT | CASSRSSGVSNQPQHF
TRBJ2-3 | TRBD2 | 15 | NA | TRBV5-1 | TGCGCCAGCAGCGCCGGGGGGGTTAGCACAGATACGCAGTATTTT | CASSAGGVSTDTQYF
TRBJ2-1 | NA | 14 | NA | TRBV4-1 | TGCGCCAGCAGCCAAGACGCGACTAGCAATGAGCAGTTCTTC | CASSQDATSNEQFF
TRBJ2-5 | NA | 15 | many | TRBV18 | TGTGCCAGCTCACCACGGGCCCGAGTCGAAGAGACCCAGTACTTC | CASSPRARVEETQYF
TRBJ2-5 | TRBD2 | 15 | few | TRBV6-1 | TGTGCCAGCAGCCCCCTGGTAGCGGGATCGGAGACCCAGTACTTC | CASSPLVAGSETQYF
TRBJ2-1 | NA | 16 | few | TRBV4-1 | TGCGCCAGCAGCCATGGCGTGGGGAGGGGGTACAATGAGCAGTTCTTC | CASSHGVGRGYNEQFF
TRBJ2-1 | TRBD2 | 15 | few | TRBV30 | TGTGCCTGGGGGACTGGGACTAGCGGGGGGCATGAGCAGTTCTTC | CAWGTGTSGGHEQFF
TRBJ2-3 | NA | 13 | NA | TRBV4-3 | TGCGCCAGCAGCCAATTCGCAGTAGATACGCAGTATTTT | CASSQFAVDTQYF
TRBJ2-1 | NA | 15 | few | TRBV7-2 | TGTGCCAGCAGCTTAGTGGGGGCTGCTCACAATGAGCAGTTCTTC | CASSLVGAAHNEQFF
TRBJ1-2 | TRBD1 | 19 | few | TRBV30 | TGTGCCTGGCTAACAATTTGGGGCGCCGACAGGGGGCGAGTTTATGGCTACACCTTC | CAWLTIWGADRGRVYGYTF
TRBJ1-2 | TRBD1 | 15 | NA | TRBV6-6 | TGTGCCAGTGTTTGGGGACAGGGGGCGAACTATGGCTACACCTTC | CASVWGQGANYGYTF
TRBJ2-3 | TRBD2 | 16 | NA | TRBV4-2 | TGTGCCAGCAGCCAAGGACTAGCGGGAGGTTTAGATACGCAGTATTTT | CASSQGLAGGLDTQYF
TRBJ2-2 | TRBD2 | 14 | NA | TRBV29-1 | TGCAGCGGGAGGTTAGCGGGAGGGGCCGGGGAGCTGTTTTTT | CSGRLAGGAGELFF
TRBJ1-1 | NA | 14 | NA | TRBV19 | TGTGCCAGCGCGAGAGGAGGGTGGGACACTGAAGCTTTCTTT | CASARGGWDTEAFF
TRBJ1-1 | NA | 13 | many | TRBV6-1 | TGTGCCAGCATTCCCGACAAGCACACTGAAGCTTTCTTT | CASIPDKHTEAFF
TRBJ2-2 | TRBD1 | 14 | NA | TRBV30 | TGTGCCGCCTCAGATGGGACAGTTAACGGGGAGCTGTTTTTT | CAASDGTVNGELFF
TRBJ2-7 | TRBD1 | 13 | NA | TRBV2 | TGTGCCAGCAGTGCCGACAGGGGCCACGAGCAGTACTTC | CASSADRGHEQYF
TRBJ2-7 | TRBD1 | 14 | few | TRBV7-8 | TGTGCCAGCAGCTCCACAGGGGGCATCTACGAGCAGTACTTC | CASSSTGGIYEQYF
TRBJ2-2 | NA | 13 | NA | TRBV7-2 | TGTGCCAGCAGCTCCGGGGTGGCCGGGGAGCTGTTTTTT | CASSSGVAGELFF
TRBJ2-5 | TRBD1 | 13 | few | TRBV2 | TGTGCCAGCAGTGAAGCGCTAGGGGGCATAAAGTACTTC | CASSEALGGIKYF
TRBJ1-1 | TRBD1 | 15 | NA | TRBV9 | TGTGCCAGCAGGAAGACAGGGGGCTGGGACACTGAAGCTTTCTTT | CASRKTGGWDTEAFF
TRBJ2-2 | NA | 14 | NA | TRBV15 | TGTGCCACCAGCAGCCTCGACTTGCCCGGGGAGCTGTTTTTT | CATSSLDLPGELFF
TRBJ2-1 | TRBD2 | 15 | many | TRBV9 | TGTGCCAGCAGCGCGGGACTAGCGGGGGGCAATGAGCAGTTCTTC | CASSAGLAGGNEQFF
TRBJ2-7 | NA | 14 | few | TRBV7-3 | TGTGCCAGCAGCCTGCTGGACAGTTTGGGGGAGCAGTACTTC | CASSLLDSLGEQYF
TRBJ1-1 | NA | 13 | NA | TRBV30 | TGTGCCTGGAGTGTACCGGGGAACACTGAAGCTTTCTTT | CAWSVPGNTEAFF
TRBJ1-5 | NA | 14 | NA | TRBV28 | TGTGCCAGCAACTTGGGGGGATACAATCAGCCCCAGCATTTT | CASNLGGYNQPQHF
TRBJ1-4 | TRBD1 | 14 | once | TRBV9 | TGTGCCAGCAGCCCCCGACAGGGAGATGAAAAACTGTTTTTT | CASSPRQGDEKLFF
TRBJ2-1 | NA | 14 | many | TRBV4-1 | TGCGCCAGCAGCCAACAACAGGGCGGCAATGAGCAGTTCTTC | CASSQQQGGNEQFF
TRBJ2-7 | NA | 12 | few | TRBV28 | TGTGCCAGCCAGGGATCATCCTACGAGCAGTACTTC | CASQGSSYEQYF
TRBJ1-2 | NA | 13 | few | TRBV9 | TGTGCCAGCAGCGTAGAACAGGGTGATGGCTACACCTTC | CASSVEQGDGYTF
TRBJ1-5 | TRBD1 | 15 | few | TRBV30 | TGTGCCTGGACCCTGACAGGGTCGATCAATCAGCCCCAGCATTTT | CAWTLTGSINQPQHF
TRBJ1-5 | TRBD1 | 14 | once | TRBV6-1 | TGTGCCAGCAGCCTGGGACAGACAAATCAGCCCCAGCATTTT | CASSLGQTNQPQHF
TRBJ1-2 | TRBD1 | 16 | NA | TRBV7-9 | TGTGCCAGCAGCCTTTGGGGGGGGACAGGGGGTTATGGCTACACCTTC | CASSLWGGTGGYGYTF
TRBJ2-3 | TRBD2 | 16 | NA | TRBV18 | TGTGCCAGCTCACCACGGCGAGCGGGGGCCTCAGATACGCAGTATTTT | CASSPRRAGASDTQYF
TRBJ2-1 | NA | 14 | many | TRBV7-2 | TGTGCCAGCAGCCACGAAGACAGCTACAATGAGCAGTTCTTC | CASSHEDSYNEQFF
TRBJ2-4 | TRBD1 | 17 | few | TRBV11-3 | TGTGCCAGCAGCTTCATGAGGGGGCGAGGTGGCAAAAACATTCAGTACTTC | CASSFMRGRGGKNIQYF